This paragraph reports one T cell receptor beta chain. The data were obtained in a study of blood T cell repertoires in COVID-19. In the study overall: The origin of the acute and convalescent COVID-19 samples was the United States, Italy and Spain. T cells, B-cell-depleted T cells, or PBMCs supplied cDNA or gDNA.

Trimming removed 6 bases at V and 2 bases at J, with 10 bases between. This CDR3 is 13 amino acids long. Germline values: CDR1 MNHEY, CDR2 SVGAGI. TCRdb's table, derived via immunoSEQ multiplex PCR, lists solely in-frame clones and lacks some. The sample holds tens of thousands of clones; around 76% are singletons and the top ten take 18%. The chain has TRBV6-5 and TRBJ1-2, with a tentative D call TRBD1 (5 bases). The sample consisted of peripheral blood. The receptor was isolated from a human donor in a cohort sampled during active COVID-19. The CDR3 loop reads CASRPGGNYGYTF. Written as DNA, the CDR3 is TGTGCCAGCAGACCCGGGGGGAACTATGGCTACACCTTC.